These 22 T cell receptor beta chains were all obtained from the same sample, sequenced in a study of blood T cells in healthy people across ages. For the second PCR, which ran for roughly 7 to 11 cycles, a sample-barcoded 5' primer and a J-beta primer mix were used. TCRdb passed the 5' RACE reads through MiXCR, listing each CDR3 protein once. The repertoire holds 950,000 to 1,200,000 distinct CDR3 sequences, with roughly two fifths as singletons. The sample taken for sequencing was blood. These receptors all come from a man between 18 and 29 years old in good health.

The chain recombines TRBV4-1 with TRBJ1-4, with D maybe TRBD1 (6 bases). V shed 0 bases and J shed 4 bases, with 9 bases lying between them. CDR3 length: 15 residues. Germline V lookup: CDR1 MGHRA, CDR2 YSYEKL. Here the CDR3 DNA reads TGCGCCAGCAGCCAAGACCGGACAGATAATGAAAAACTGTTTTTT. Translation gives CASSQDRTDNEKLFF.

The chain recombines TRBV9 with TRBJ1-5; no definite D call. There are 15 residues in the CDR3. The ends were cut back, 3 bases at V and 4 bases at J, with 14 bases in the middle. Germline V lookup: CDR1 SGDLS, CDR2 YYNGEE. CDR3 sequence: CASSAEGNVNQPQHF. The DNA of the CDR3 is TGTGCCAGCAGCGCCGAAGGGAACGTGAATCAGCCCCAGCATTTT.

The rearrangement links TRBV6-5 to TRBJ1-1; no firm D call. The V gene lost 1 base and the J gene lost 5 bases, with 11 bases spanning the gap. This CDR3 is built from 14 residues. Germline V gene sequence: CDR1 MNHEY, CDR2 SVGAGI. CDR3 sequence: CASSYLGGRTEAFF. The CDR3 nucleotides are TGTGCCAGCAGTTACTTAGGAGGGCGAACTGAAGCTTTCTTT.

This clonotype was detected only a few times. The chain uses TRBV7-2 and TRBJ1-2, with no clear D. This CDR3 is built from 16 residues. With 0 bases removed from V and 3 bases from J, the gap between germline ends came to 14 bases. CDR1 SGHTA and CDR2 FQGNSA come from the germline V gene. CDR3 amino acids: CASSLAVALRDYGYTF. The DNA of the CDR3 is TGTGCCAGCAGCTTAGCAGTGGCACTTCGAGACTATGGCTACACCTTC.

In its sample, this clonotype was seen a few times. The chain employs TRBV20-1 and TRBJ1-2; D is undetermined. This CDR3 comprises 13 residues. The V end was cut by 4 bases, the J end by 0 bases, with 9 bases between. Germline CDR1 reads DFQATT; CDR2 reads SNEGSKA (reference sequence). In nucleotides, the CDR3 is TGCAGTGCTACTCAGGAGGCTAACTATGGCTACACCTTC. Its protein is CSATQEANYGYTF.

J is TRBJ1-1 and V is TRBV5-1, with D tentatively TRBD1 (6 bases). CDR1 is SGHRS and CDR2 is YFSETQ in the germline V gene. The CDR3 contains 16 residues. Trimming took 0 bases from V and 0 from J, leaving 12 bases between them. The CDR3 DNA reads as TGCGCCAGCAGCTTGGCCAATGACAGGATGAACACTGAAGCTTTCTTT. It codes for CASSLANDRMNTEAFF.

The CDR3 protein is CASRPWEQNLLSPLHF. The DNA of the CDR3 is TGTGCCAGCAGACCCTGGGAACAGAATCTACTTTCACCCCTCCACTTT. The genes are TRBV27 and TRBJ1-6; D is undetermined. The CDR3 contains 16 residues. Germline V gene lookup returns CDR1 MNHEY and CDR2 SMNVEV (reference sequence). V lost 6 bases, J lost 9 bases, and 21 bases lay in between.

Points on this clonotype: One junction end disagrees with the germline gene, perhaps due to a read error. The chain employs TRBV6-5 and TRBJ2-4; the match to TRBD1 covers 11 bases. Looked up from germline, CDR1 is MNHEY and CDR2 is SVGAGI. The CDR3 length is 13 residues. The CDR3 DNA reads TGTGCCAGCACGGGGACAGGGGGTCGCATTCGGTACTTC. This codes for CASTGTGGRIRYF.

This chain uses TRBV29-1 with TRBJ2-7; D ambiguous. TRBJ2-5 matches the DNA end more closely, so the J call is doubtful. Germline V gives CDR1 SQVTM, CDR2 ANQGSEA. CDR3 length: 10 residues. The CDR3 DNA follows: TGCAGCGTTCGTGTGGAGACCCAGTACTTC. It translates to CSVRVETQYF.

This clonotype was recorded many times. V is TRBV6-2 or TRBV6-3 and J is TRBJ2-3; weak D call: TRBD2 (6 bases). The CDR3 sequence is 14 residues long. CDR1 is MNHEY, CDR2 SVGEGT, per germline. The V and J ends lost 0 bases and 4 bases respectively, with 8 bases between them. Here the CDR3 reads CASSYSTGADTQYF. The CDR3 DNA reads as TGTGCCAGCAGTTACTCGACGGGGGCAGATACGCAGTATTTT.

To note about this clonotype: A much larger clone sits a single nucleotide away, making a read error possible. This chain links TRBV27 with TRBJ2-3; weak D call: TRBD2 (5 bases). This CDR3 region has 16 residues. Germline V gene data show CDR1 as MNHEY and CDR2 as SMNVEV (reference sequence). The CDR3 region is CASSLGKAGPTDAQYF. In nucleotides, the CDR3 is TGTGCCAGCAGTTTAGGAAAGGCGGGTCCCACAGATGCGCAGTATTTT.

This clonotype was counted a few times. The chain joins TRBV7-2 to TRBJ1-5; no clear D. V was pared by 1 base and J by 3 bases, with 13 bases between. In germline, CDR1 is SGHTA, CDR2 FQGNSA. The CDR3 consists of 16 residues. CDR3 nucleotide sequence: TGTGCCAGCAGCTTAGTCGACGGGAGGGCCAATCAGCCCCAGCATTTT. The encoded protein is CASSLVDGRANQPQHF.

The rearrangement joins TRBV7-9 to TRBJ2-1; D is undetermined. CDR3 size: 13 residues. V was trimmed by 3 bases and J by 2 bases, leaving 5 bases between them. Germline V gene sequence: CDR1 SEHNR, CDR2 FQNEAQ (reference sequence). The CDR3 DNA reads TGTGCCAGCAGCTTTACTACCTACAATGAGCAGTTCTTC. The encoded protein is CASSFTTYNEQFF.

This clonotype was observed a few times. This rearrangement joins TRBV7-9 to TRBJ2-7; D may be TRBD2 (5 bases). The germline CDR1 and CDR2 sequences are SEHNR and FQNEAQ (reference sequence). This CDR3 spans 15 amino acids. Trimming removed 2 bases from V and 5 bases from J, with 16 bases in between. The CDR3 nucleotides read TGTGCCAGCAGCTTAACCGCGGGTACAGTCCACGAGCAGTACTTC. Its translation is CASSLTAGTVHEQYF.

This clonotype came up a few times. The chain employs TRBV10-3 and TRBJ1-4; D ambiguous. The germline V gene has CDR1 ENHRY and CDR2 SYGVKD. CDR3 length equals 13 residues. Trimming took off 10 bases at V and 0 bases at J, with 9 bases between the two ends. CDR3 amino acids: CATAPSTNEKLFF. The CDR3 region has the DNA TGTGCCACTGCCCCATCAACTAATGAAAAACTGTTTTTT.

V usage is TRBV7-9 and J usage is TRBJ1-5; D is ambiguous. From germline, CDR1 is SEHNR and CDR2 FQNEAQ (reference sequence). V was pared by 1 base and J by 11 bases, with 15 bases between. There are 14 residues in the CDR3. CDR3 region: CASSLGAEDLAQHF. In DNA, the CDR3 is TGTGCCAGCAGCTTAGGGGCAGAGGATTTGGCCCAGCATTTT.

V is TRBV6-6 and J is TRBJ1-2; TRBD1 might be the D (6 bases). Germline CDR1 reads MNHNY; CDR2 reads SVGAGI (reference sequence). The ends were cut back, 2 bases at V and 4 bases at J, with 17 bases in the middle. This CDR3 region has 16 residues. CDR3 loop: CASSYLGQFDSYGYTF. The DNA of the CDR3 is TGTGCCAGCAGTTACCTAGGACAGTTCGACTCCTATGGCTACACCTTC.

The J gene is TRBJ2-7, the V gene TRBV5-5; a weak D match, TRBD1 (6 bases). The ends were cut back, 4 bases at V and 7 bases at J, with 15 bases in the middle. Germline assignment: CDR1 SGHKS and CDR2 YYEKEE (reference sequence). The CDR3 is made up of 13 amino acids. The CDR3 spells CASSIGRRGEQYF. CDR3 coding DNA: TGTGCCAGCAGCATCGGACGCAGGGGTGAGCAGTACTTC.

The V and J genes are TRBV6-5 and TRBJ2-5, with D tentatively TRBD1 (6 bases). The ends were cut back, 0 bases at V and 4 bases at J, with 9 bases in the middle. In germline, CDR1 is MNHEY, CDR2 SVGAGI. The CDR3 is made up of 14 amino acids. The CDR3 loop reads CASSYSSGAETQYF. As DNA, the CDR3 is TGTGCCAGCAGTTACTCATCAGGGGCAGAGACCCAGTACTTC.

The chain is built from TRBV6-5 and TRBJ1-5; possibly TRBD1 for D (6 bases). CDR1 and CDR2 (germline): MNHEY, SVGAGI. The CDR3 is made up of 14 amino acids. The V end was cut by 7 bases, the J end by 6 bases, with 16 bases between. CDR3 loop: CASKNRVRTQPQHF. CDR3 nucleotide sequence: TGTGCCAGCAAGAACAGGGTTCGAACTCAGCCCCAGCATTTT.

About this clonotype: One junction end disagrees with the germline gene, perhaps due to a read error. The rearrangement joins TRBV3-1 to TRBJ2-3; TRBD2 matches at 7 bases. In germline, CDR1 is LGHDT, CDR2 YNNKEL (reference sequence). The CDR3 has 14 residues. The CDR3 protein is CASSHGLVSDTRYF. CDR3 coding DNA: TGTGCCAGCAGCCACGGACTAGTTTCAGATACGCGGTATTTT.

This clonotype was detected many times. V and J are TRBV2 and TRBJ2-5; D is possibly TRBD1 or TRBD2 (5 bases each). The CDR3 is 12 residues long. Deletions cut 6 bases from V and 4 bases from J, with 9 bases between. The V gene's germline CDR1 is SNHLY and CDR2 FYNNEI. Here the CDR3 DNA reads TGTGCCAGCAGCGGGGACCGAGAGACCCAGTACTTC. Translated, it gives CASSGDRETQYF.